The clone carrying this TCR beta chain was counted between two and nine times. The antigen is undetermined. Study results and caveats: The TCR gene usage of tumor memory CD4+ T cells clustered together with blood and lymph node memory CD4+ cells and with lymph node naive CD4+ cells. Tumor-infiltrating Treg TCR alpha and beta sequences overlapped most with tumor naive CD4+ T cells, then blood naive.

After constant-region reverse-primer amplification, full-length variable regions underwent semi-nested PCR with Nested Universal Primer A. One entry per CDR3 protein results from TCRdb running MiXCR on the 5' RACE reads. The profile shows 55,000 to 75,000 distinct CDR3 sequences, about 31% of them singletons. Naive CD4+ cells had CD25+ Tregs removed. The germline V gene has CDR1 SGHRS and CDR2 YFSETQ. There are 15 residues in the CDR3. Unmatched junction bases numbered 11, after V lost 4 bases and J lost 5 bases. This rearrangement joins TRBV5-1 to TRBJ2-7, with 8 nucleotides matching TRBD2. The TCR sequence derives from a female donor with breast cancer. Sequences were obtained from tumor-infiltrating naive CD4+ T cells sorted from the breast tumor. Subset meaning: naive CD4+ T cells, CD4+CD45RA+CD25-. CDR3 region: CASSLTQREYNEQYF. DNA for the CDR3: TGCGCCAGCAGCCTGACCCAGCGGGAGTATAACGAGCAGTACTTC.